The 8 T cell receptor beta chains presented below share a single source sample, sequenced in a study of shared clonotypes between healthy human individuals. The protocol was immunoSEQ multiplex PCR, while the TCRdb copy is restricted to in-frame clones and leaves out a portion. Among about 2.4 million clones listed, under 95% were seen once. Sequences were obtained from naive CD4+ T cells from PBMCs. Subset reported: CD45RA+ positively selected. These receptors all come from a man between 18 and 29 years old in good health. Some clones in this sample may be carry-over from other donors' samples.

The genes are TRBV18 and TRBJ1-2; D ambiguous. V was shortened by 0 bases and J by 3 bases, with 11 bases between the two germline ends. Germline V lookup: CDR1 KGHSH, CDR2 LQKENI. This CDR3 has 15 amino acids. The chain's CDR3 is CASSPPGQRDYGYTF. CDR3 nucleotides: TGTGCCAGCTCACCACCGGGCCAAAGAGACTATGGCTACACCTTC. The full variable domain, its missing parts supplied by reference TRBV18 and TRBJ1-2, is NAGVMQNPRHLVRRRGQEARLRCSPMKGHSHVYWYRQLPEEGLKFMVYLQKENIIDESGMPKERFSAEFPKEGPSILRIQQVVRGDSAAYFCASSPPGQRDYGYTFGSGTRLTVV.

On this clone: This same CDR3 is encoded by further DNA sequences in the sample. The CDR3 loop is CASSGSSYNEQFF. For the CDR3, the DNA is TGTGCCAGCAGCGGAAGCTCCTACAATGAGCAGTTCTTC. This chain links TRBV6-6 with TRBJ2-1; the D is unclear. CDR3 size: 13 residues. V was clipped by 6 bases and J by 0 bases, with 6 bases between them. CDR1 is MNHNY and CDR2 is SVGAGI in the germline V gene (reference sequence).

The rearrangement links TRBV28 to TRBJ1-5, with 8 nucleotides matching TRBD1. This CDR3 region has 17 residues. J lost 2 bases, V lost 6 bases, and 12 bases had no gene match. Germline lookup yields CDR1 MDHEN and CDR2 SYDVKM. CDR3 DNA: TGTGCCAGCAGCCCCGCCCTGACAGGGGACGGCAATCAGCCCCAGCATTTT. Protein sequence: CASSPALTGDGNQPQHF. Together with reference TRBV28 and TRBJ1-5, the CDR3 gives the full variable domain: DVKVTQSSRYLVKRTGEKVFLECVQDMDHENMFWYRQDPGLGLRLIYFSYDVKMKEKGDIPEGYSVSREKKERFSLILESASTNQTSMYLCASSPALTGDGNQPQHFGDGTRLSIL.

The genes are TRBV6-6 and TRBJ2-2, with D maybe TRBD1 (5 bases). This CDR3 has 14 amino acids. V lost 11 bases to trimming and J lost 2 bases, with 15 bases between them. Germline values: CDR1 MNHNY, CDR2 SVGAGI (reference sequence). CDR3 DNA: TGTGCCCTCAGGGATTCACATAACACCGGGGAGCTGTTTTTT. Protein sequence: CALRDSHNTGELFF.

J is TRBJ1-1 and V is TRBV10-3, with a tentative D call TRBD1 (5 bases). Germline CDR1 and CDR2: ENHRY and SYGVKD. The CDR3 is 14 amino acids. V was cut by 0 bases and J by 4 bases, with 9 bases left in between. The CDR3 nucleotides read TGTGCCATCAGTGAGTCTGGGGGGATCACTGAAGCTTTCTTT. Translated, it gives CAISESGGITEAFF.

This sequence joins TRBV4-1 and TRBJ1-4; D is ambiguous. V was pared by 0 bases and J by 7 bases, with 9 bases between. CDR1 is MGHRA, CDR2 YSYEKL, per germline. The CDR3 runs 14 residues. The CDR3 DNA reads TGCGCCAGCAGCCAAGATGGTGTTTTTGAAAAACTGTTTTTT. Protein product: CASSQDGVFEKLFF.

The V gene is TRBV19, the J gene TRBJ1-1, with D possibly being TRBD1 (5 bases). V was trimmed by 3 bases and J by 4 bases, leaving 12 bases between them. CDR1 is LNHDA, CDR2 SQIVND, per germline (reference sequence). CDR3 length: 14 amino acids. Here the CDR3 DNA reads TGTGCCAGTAGTATGGGGGGGTTTGGCACTGAAGCTTTCTTT. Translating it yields CASSMGGFGTEAFF.

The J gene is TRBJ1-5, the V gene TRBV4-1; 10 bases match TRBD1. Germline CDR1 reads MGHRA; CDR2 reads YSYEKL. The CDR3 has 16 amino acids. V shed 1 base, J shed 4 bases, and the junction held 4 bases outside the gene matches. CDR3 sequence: CASSQVEGQGNQPQHF. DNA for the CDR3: TGCGCCAGCAGCCAAGTTGAGGGACAGGGGAATCAGCCCCAGCATTTT.